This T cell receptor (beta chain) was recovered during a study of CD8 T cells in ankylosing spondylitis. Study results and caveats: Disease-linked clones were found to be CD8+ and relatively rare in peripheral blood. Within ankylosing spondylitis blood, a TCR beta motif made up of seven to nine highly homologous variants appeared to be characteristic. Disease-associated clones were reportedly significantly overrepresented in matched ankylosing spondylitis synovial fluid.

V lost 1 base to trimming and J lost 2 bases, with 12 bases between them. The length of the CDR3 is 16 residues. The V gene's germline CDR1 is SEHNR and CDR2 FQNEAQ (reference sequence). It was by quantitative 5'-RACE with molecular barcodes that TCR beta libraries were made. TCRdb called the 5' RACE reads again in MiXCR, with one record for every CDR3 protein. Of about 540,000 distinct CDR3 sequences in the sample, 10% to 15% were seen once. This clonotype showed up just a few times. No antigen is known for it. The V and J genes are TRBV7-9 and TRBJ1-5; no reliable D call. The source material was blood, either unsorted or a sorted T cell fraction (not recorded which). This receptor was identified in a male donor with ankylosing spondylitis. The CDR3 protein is CASSLGPGTGNQPQHF. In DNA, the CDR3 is TGTGCCAGCAGCTTAGGGCCAGGAACAGGCAATCAGCCCCAGCATTTT.